Listed below are T cell receptor beta chains from one sample, sequenced in a study of T cell responses to AZD1222 COVID-19 vaccine. This table comes from immunoSEQ multiplex PCR, and its TCRdb copy is limited to in-frame clones, with some not included. The data show fewer than 150,000 clones, with over 90% seen just once and around 0.91% held by the top ten. Sequencing used peripheral blood, obtained on day 0 of AZD1222 vaccination. Receptors were obtained from an adult in good health. The CDR3 runs from the conserved cysteine through the conserved F or W. D genes are given only for firm matches.

TRBV11-2	14	TRBJ1-4	-	CASSLYGGDEKLFF
TRBV2	15	TRBJ1-4	-	CASSAGLGTNEKLFF
TRBV10-3	15	TRBJ2-1	-	CAISEGESSYNEQFF
TRBV7-9	14	TRBJ2-7	-	CASSRVEGQNEQYF
TRBV6-1	14	TRBJ2-7	TRBD1	CASSEGTGGHEQYF
TRBV29-1	11	TRBJ2-7	-	CSVERGMEQYF
TRBV19	14	TRBJ1-5	-	CASSMSGYNQPQHF
TRBV5-6	15	TRBJ2-7	TRBD1	CASSLTGQGPYEQYF
TRBV7-6	17	TRBJ1-6	-	CASSPNRADRLNSPLHF
TRBV19	16	TRBJ1-4	-	CASSIRGHRMIPKLFF
TRBV9	13	TRBJ1-1	-	CASSVGENTEAFF
TRBV27	16	TRBJ1-5	-	CASTTSAGELNQPQHF
TRBV10-3	11	TRBJ1-1	-	CAISVGSEAFF
TRBV7-9	14	TRBJ1-2	TRBD1	CASSLDRGNYGYTF
TRBV18	15	TRBJ1-6	TRBD1	CASSPGTGMNSPLHF
TRBV14	11	TRBJ1-1	-	CASSQGIEAFF
TRBV29-1	14	TRBJ2-3	-	CSAADSPSTDTQYF
TRBV30	16	TRBJ1-5	-	CAWSGSRVGGNQPQHF
TRBV5-4	15	TRBJ2-2	TRBD1	CASSQSTGGTGELFF
TRBV6-5	15	TRBJ1-3	-	CASVRKSSSGNTIYF
TRBV27	14	TRBJ1-1	TRBD1	CASSNDRVNTEAFF
TRBV5-1	12	TRBJ2-7	-	CASSLGNYEQYF
TRBV19	15	TRBJ1-2	TRBD1	CASSISRGREYGYTF
TRBV15	15	TRBJ1-4	-	CATSRDRLENEKLFF
TRBV5-1	20	TRBJ1-2	TRBD1	CASSLVSFGTGGEFNYGYTF
TRBV3-1/TRBV3-2	14	TRBJ2-1	-	CASSPAASYNEQFF
TRBV6-5	15	TRBJ2-2	TRBD1	CASSPTGENTGELFF
TRBV7-2	16	TRBJ2-3	-	CASSLRRGDLGNTQYF